This TCR beta chain was sequenced for a study of blood T cell repertoires in COVID-19. Turning to the study itself: Some COVID-19 samples were acute and others convalescent; all came from the United States, Italy and Spain. The cDNA or gDNA used as material had been derived from T cells, B-cell-depleted T cells, or PBMCs.

Original methodology: Nucleated cell counts were estimated from reference gene primer amplification. Data came from immunoSEQ multiplex PCR; TCRdb stores just in-frame clones and leaves some out. Clone size and the V and J calls come from that table; the DNA yielded D and trimming. The sample contains 200,000 to 250,000 clones, almost 90% of which appear only once. This CDR3 region has 14 residues. Trimming cost V 4 bases and J 1 base, with 9 bases left between them. The V gene's germline CDR1 is KGHSH and CDR2 LQKENI. This TCR derives from an older man with acute or convalescent COVID-19. Sequencing input: peripheral blood. The J gene is TRBJ2-3, the V gene TRBV18; D not certain. CDR3 loop: CASSQNTGTDTQYF. The DNA for the CDR3 is TGTGCCAGCTCACAGAATACAGGCACAGATACGCAGTATTTT.